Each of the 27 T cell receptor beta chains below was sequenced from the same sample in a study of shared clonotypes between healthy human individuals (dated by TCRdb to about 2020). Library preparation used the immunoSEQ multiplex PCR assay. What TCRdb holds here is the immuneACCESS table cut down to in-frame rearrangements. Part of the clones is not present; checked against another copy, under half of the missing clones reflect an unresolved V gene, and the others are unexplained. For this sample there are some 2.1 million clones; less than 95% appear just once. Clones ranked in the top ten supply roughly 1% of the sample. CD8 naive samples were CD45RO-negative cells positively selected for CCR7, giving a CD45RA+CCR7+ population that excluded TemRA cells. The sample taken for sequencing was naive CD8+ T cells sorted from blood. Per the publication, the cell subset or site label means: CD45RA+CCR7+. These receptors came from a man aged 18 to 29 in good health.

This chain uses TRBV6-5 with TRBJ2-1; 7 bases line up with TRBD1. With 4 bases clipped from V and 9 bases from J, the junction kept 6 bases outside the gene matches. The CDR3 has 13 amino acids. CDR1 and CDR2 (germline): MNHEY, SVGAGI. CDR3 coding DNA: TGTGCCAGCAGTTCCACAGGGGCGGCTGAGCAGTTCTTC. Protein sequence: CASSSTGAAEQFF.

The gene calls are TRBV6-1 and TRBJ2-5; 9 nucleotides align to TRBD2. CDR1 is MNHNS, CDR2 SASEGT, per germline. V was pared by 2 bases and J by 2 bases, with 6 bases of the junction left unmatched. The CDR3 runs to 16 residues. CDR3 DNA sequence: TGTGCCAGCAGTGAATTAGCGGGAGCGCTTCAAGAGACCCAGTACTTC. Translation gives CASSELAGALQETQYF.

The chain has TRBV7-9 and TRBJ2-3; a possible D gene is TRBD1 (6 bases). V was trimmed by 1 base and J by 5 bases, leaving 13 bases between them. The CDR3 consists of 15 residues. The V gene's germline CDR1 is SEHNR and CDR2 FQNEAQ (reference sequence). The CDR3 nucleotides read TGTGCCAGCAGCTTAGAGACTTCAGGGGAAGATACGCAGTATTTT. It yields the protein CASSLETSGEDTQYF.

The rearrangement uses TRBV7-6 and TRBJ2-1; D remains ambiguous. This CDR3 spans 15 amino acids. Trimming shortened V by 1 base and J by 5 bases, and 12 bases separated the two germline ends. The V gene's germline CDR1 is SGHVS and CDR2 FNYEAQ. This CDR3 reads CASSLEFLGHNEQFF. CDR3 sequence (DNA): TGTGCCAGCAGCTTAGAGTTTCTCGGCCACAATGAGCAGTTCTTC.

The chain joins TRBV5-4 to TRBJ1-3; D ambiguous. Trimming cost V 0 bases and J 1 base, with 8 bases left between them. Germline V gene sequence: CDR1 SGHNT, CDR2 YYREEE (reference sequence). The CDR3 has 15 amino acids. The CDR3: CASSLAGESGNTIYF. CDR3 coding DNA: TGTGCCAGCAGCTTGGCCGGGGAATCTGGAAACACCATATATTTT.

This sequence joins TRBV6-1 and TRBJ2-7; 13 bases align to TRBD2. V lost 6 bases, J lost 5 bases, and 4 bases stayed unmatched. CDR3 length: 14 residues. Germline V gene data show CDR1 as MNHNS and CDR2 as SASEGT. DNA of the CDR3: TGTGCCAGCAGCGGGACTAGCGGGGTCCACGAGCAGTACTTC. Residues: CASSGTSGVHEQYF.

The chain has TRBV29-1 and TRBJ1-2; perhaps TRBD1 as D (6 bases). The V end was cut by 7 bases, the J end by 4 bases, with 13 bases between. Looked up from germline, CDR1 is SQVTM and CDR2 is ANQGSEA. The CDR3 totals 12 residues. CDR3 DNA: TGCAGCGCAGACGGGGGCCTCTATGGCTACACCTTC. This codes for CSADGGLYGYTF. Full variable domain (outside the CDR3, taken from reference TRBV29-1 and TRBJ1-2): SAVISQKPSRDICQRGTSLTIQCQVDSQVTMMFWYRQQPGQSLTLIATANQGSEATYESGFVIDKFPISRPNLTFSTLTVSNMSPEDSSIYLCSADGGLYGYTFGSGTRLTVV.

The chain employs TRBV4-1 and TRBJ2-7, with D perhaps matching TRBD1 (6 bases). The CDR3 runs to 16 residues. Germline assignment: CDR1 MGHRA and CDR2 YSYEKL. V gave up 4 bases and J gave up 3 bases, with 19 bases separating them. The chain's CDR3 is CASSPPGTGTGYEQYF. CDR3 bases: TGCGCCAGCAGCCCTCCAGGAACAGGGACGGGCTACGAGCAGTACTTC.

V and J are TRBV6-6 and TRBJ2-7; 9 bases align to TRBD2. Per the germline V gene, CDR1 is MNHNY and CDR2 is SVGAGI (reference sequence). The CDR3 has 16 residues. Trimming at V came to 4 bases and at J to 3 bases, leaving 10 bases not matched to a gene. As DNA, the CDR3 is TGTGCCAGCAGTTTTGAGGAGAGCGGGGGGTTCTACGAGCAGTACTTC. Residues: CASSFEESGGFYEQYF.

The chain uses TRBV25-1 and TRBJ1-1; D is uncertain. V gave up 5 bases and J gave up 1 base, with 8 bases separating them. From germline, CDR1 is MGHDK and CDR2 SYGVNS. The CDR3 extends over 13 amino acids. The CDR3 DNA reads TGTGCCAGCAGTTATGTGGAGAACACTGAAGCTTTCTTT. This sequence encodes CASSYVENTEAFF.

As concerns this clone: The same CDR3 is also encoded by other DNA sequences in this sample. The CDR3 sequence: CASSYEGDTQYF. In nucleotides, the CDR3 is TGTGCCAGCAGTTACGAAGGGGATACGCAGTATTTT. The genes are TRBV6-5 and TRBJ2-3, with D unresolved. V gave up 2 bases and J gave up 6 bases, with 6 bases separating them. The CDR3 contains 12 residues. CDR1 and CDR2 (germline): MNHEY, SVGAGI.

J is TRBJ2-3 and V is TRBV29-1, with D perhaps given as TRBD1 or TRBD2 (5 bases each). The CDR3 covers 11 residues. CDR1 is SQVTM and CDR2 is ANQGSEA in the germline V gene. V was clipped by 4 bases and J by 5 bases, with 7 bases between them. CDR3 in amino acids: CSVGDLDTQYF. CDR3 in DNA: TGCAGCGTTGGGGACCTAGATACGCAGTATTTT.

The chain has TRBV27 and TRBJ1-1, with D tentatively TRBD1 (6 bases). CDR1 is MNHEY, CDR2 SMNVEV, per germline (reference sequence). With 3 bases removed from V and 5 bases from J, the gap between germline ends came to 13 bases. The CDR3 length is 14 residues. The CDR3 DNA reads TGTGCCAGCAGTTTCACAGGGAGCGTTACTGAAGCTTTCTTT. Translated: CASSFTGSVTEAFF.

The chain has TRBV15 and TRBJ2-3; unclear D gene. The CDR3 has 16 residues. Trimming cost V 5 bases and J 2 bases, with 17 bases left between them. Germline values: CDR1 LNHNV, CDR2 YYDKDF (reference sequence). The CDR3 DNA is TGTGCCACCAGCCCCAACCAGCCGACAAACACAGATACGCAGTATTTT. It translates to CATSPNQPTNTDTQYF.

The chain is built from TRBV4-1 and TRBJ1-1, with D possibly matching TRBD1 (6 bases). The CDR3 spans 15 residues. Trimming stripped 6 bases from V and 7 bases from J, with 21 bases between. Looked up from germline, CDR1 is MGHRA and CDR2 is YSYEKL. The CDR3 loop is CASREYGGPLDEAFF. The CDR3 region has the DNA TGCGCCAGCAGGGAGTATGGGGGCCCTCTGGATGAAGCTTTCTTT.

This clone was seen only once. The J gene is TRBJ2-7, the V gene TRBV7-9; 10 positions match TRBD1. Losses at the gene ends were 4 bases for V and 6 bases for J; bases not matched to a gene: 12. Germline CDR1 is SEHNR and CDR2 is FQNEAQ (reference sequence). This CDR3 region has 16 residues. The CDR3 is CASSSHIGTGVFEQYF. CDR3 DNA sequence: TGTGCCAGCAGCTCCCATATCGGGACAGGGGTATTCGAGCAGTACTTC.

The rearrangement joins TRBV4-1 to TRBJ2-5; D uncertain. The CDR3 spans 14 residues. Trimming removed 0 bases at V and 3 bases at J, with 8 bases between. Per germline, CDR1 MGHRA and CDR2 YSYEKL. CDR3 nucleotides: TGCGCCAGCAGCCAAGAGGGGTCGAAAGAGACCCAGTACTTC. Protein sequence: CASSQEGSKETQYF.

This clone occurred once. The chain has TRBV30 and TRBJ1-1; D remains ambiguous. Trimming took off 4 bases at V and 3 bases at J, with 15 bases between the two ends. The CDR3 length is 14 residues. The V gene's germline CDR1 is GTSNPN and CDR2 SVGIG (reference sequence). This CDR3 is CAWIPLGSDTEAFF. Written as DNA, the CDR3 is TGTGCCTGGATCCCACTCGGCAGCGACACTGAAGCTTTCTTT.

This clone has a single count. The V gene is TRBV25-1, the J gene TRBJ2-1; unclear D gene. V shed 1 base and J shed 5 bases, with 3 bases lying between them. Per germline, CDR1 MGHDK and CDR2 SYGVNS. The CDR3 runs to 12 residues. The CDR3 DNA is TGTGCCAGCAGTGAATGGGACAATGAGCAGTTCTTC. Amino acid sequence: CASSEWDNEQFF. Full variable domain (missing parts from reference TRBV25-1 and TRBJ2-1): EADIYQTPRYLVIGTGKKITLECSQTMGHDKMYWYQQDPGMELHLIHYSYGVNSTEKGDLSSESTVSRIRTEHFPLTLESARPSHTSQYLCASSEWDNEQFFGPGTRLTVL.

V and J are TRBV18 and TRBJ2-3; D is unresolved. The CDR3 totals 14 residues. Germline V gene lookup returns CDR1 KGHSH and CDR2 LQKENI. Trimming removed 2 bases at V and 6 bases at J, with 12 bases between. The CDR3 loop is CASSPGLKSDTQYF. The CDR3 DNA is TGTGCCAGCTCACCAGGTCTAAAGTCGGATACGCAGTATTTT. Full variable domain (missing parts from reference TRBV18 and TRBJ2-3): NAGVMQNPRHLVRRRGQEARLRCSPMKGHSHVYWYRQLPEEGLKFMVYLQKENIIDESGMPKERFSAEFPKEGPSILRIQQVVRGDSAAYFCASSPGLKSDTQYFGPGTRLTVL.

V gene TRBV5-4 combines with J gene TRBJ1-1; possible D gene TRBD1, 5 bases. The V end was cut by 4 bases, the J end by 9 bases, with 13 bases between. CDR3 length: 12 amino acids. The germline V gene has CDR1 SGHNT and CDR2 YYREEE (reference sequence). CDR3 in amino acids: CASSPEAGKAFF. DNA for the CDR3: TGTGCCAGCAGCCCCGAGGCAGGGAAAGCTTTCTTT.

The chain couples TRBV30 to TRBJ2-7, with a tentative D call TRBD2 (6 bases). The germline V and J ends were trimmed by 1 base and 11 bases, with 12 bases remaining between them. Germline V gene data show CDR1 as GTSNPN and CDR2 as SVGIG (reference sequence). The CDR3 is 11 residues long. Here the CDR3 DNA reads TGTGCCTGGAGTGAGGGACTTCGGGAGTACTTC. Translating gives CAWSEGLREYF.

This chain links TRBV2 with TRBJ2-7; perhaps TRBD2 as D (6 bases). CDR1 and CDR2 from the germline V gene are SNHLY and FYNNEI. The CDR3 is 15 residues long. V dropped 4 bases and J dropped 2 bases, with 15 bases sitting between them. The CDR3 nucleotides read TGTGCCAGCAGTGGAGCCGGGGGATTGACCTACGAGCAGTACTTC. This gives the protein CASSGAGGLTYEQYF.

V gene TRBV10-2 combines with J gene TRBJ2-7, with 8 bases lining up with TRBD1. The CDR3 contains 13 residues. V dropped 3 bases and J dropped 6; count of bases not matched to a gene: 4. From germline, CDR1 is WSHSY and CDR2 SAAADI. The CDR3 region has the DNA TGCGCCAGCAGTGATAAGGACAGGGTCGAGCAGTACTTC. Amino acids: CASSDKDRVEQYF.

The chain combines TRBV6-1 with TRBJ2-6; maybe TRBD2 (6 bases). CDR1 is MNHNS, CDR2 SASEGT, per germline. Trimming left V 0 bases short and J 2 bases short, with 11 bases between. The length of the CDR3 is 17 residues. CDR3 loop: CASSEATPGAGANVLTF. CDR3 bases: TGTGCCAGCAGTGAAGCGACGCCGGGAGCTGGGGCCAACGTCCTGACTTTC.

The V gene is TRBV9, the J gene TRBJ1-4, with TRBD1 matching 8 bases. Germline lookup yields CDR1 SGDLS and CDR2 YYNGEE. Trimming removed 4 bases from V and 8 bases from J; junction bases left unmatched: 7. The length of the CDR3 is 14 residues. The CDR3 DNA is TGTGCCAGCAGCAACGGACAGGGTGGAGAAAAACTGTTTTTT. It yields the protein CASSNGQGGEKLFF. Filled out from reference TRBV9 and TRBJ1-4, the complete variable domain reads DSGVTQTPKHLITATGQRVTLRCSPRSGDLSVYWYQQSLDQGLQFLIQYYNGEERAKGNILERFSAQQFPDLHSELNLSSLELGDSALYFCASSNGQGGEKLFFGSGTQLSVL.

The CDR3 DNA is TGCGCCAGCAGCTTGTCCGGTTACGGTTCACCCCTCCACTTT. It specifies CASSLSGYGSPLHF. This chain connects TRBV5-1 to TRBJ1-6; D unresolved. Trimming took 1 base from V and 9 from J, leaving 11 bases between them. The germline CDR1 and CDR2 sequences are SGHRS and YFSETQ. The CDR3 covers 14 residues.